These 8 T cell receptor beta chains originate from one sample sequenced in a study of T cell responses to AZD1222 COVID-19 vaccine. Measured with immunoSEQ multiplex PCR; TCRdb has only the in-frame clones, and not every one. The profile shows 100,000 to 150,000 clones, about 86% of them singletons. Material: peripheral blood, obtained 28 days after the second AZD1222 dose. The source of these receptors is an adult who received the AZD1222 COVID-19 vaccine.

V and J are TRBV6-1 and TRBJ2-6; the D gene is possibly TRBD1 (6 bases). This CDR3 comprises 18 residues. The germline gives CDR1 MNHNS, CDR2 SASEGT. The ends were cut back, 4 bases at V and 0 bases at J, with 16 bases in the middle. CDR3 amino acids: CASSVRGHSNSGANVLTF. The CDR3 DNA reads TGTGCCAGCAGTGTGAGGGGACACTCAAACTCTGGGGCCAACGTCCTGACTTTC.

The chain uses TRBV12-3 or TRBV12-4 and TRBJ1-1; 9 bases match TRBD1. The CDR3 runs 12 residues. The ends lost 4 bases at V and 10 bases at J; junction bases unmatched: 4. This chain's CDR3 is CASSSQGAGAFF. The CDR3, as DNA: TGTGCCAGCAGTTCACAGGGGGCGGGAGCTTTCTTT.

This clone appeared a single time. CDR3 in amino acids: CASSFRLGETQYF. The CDR3 DNA is TGTGCCAGCAGCTTCCGACTAGGGGAGACCCAGTACTTC. The rearrangement joins TRBV7-9 to TRBJ2-5, with D perhaps TRBD2 (6 bases). The CDR3 covers 13 residues. The germline V gene encodes CDR1 SEHNR and CDR2 FQNEAQ (reference sequence). V lost 3 bases and J lost 5, with 10 bases in between.

V gene TRBV12-3 or TRBV12-4 combines with J gene TRBJ1-2, with D tentatively TRBD1 (6 bases). V dropped 8 bases and J dropped 4 bases, with 11 bases sitting between them. This CDR3 region has 12 residues. The CDR3 DNA reads as TGTGCCAGCTGGGGAGGGGGCTATGGCTACACCTTC. Residues: CASWGGGYGYTF.

This clone is a singleton in its sample. The rearrangement joins TRBV9 to TRBJ2-2; a possible D gene is TRBD2 (5 bases). The CDR3 spans 17 residues. V was pared by 4 bases and J by 2 bases, with 18 bases between. Germline CDR1 is SGDLS and CDR2 is YYNGEE. DNA for the CDR3: TGTGCCAGCAGCCCCTACGAGGGCGGGCGTAACACCGGGGAGCTGTTTTTT. Translated: CASSPYEGGRNTGELFF.

CDR3 loop: CASSYRGGYYGYTF. The CDR3 DNA reads TGTGCCAGCAGTTACCGAGGGGGCTACTATGGCTACACCTTC. The V and J genes are TRBV6-2 or TRBV6-3 and TRBJ1-2; 7 bases map to TRBD1. The germline gives CDR1 MNHEY, CDR2 SVGEGT. The CDR3 sequence is 14 residues long. Trimming took 2 bases from V and 3 from J; bases not matched to a gene: 3.

CDR3 sequence (DNA): TGTGCCAGCAGCTTAACGGGGGGCGACACCGGGGAGCTGTTTTTT. It yields the protein CASSLTGGDTGELFF. The chain recombines TRBV7-7 with TRBJ2-2, with a possible D match to TRBD2 (7 bases). V was trimmed by 2 bases and J by 3 bases, leaving 10 bases between them. There are 15 residues in the CDR3. Germline V gene data show CDR1 as SSHAT and CDR2 as FNYEAQ (reference sequence).

The rearrangement uses TRBV12-3 or TRBV12-4 and TRBJ2-7; no clear D gene. V lost 3 bases and J 3 bases, leaving 3 bases between the germline ends. The CDR3 sequence is 11 residues long. CDR3 protein: CASSFHYEQYF. CDR3 sequence (DNA): TGTGCCAGCAGTTTTCACTACGAGCAGTACTTC.